Given below is one T cell receptor beta chain in context. What it recognizes is unknown. The germline V gene encodes CDR1 SGHTA and CDR2 FQGNSA. The CDR3 has 13 residues. The data stem from a study of monozygotic twins with inflammatory bowel disease. Overall study results and limits: No single strong signal or clonotype associated with IBD was supported.

Template-switch reactions added UMIs with a 6-nucleotide sample barcode. TCRdb re-called the 5' RACE reads and catalogs CDR3 proteins one per entry, DNA excluded. The table for this sample gives 200,000 to 250,000 distinct CDR3 sequences. The receptor was derived from a human donor with ulcerative colitis or Crohn's disease, or a healthy co-twin of an affected twin (not recorded which). Sequences were obtained from blood. The V gene is TRBV7-2, the J gene TRBJ2-7; the D call of TRBD1 rests on TCRdb alone, since no DNA is present to check it. This CDR3 is CASSTDRWAEQYF.